What follows is one TCR beta chain and its context. The antigen it binds to is not known. No per-base quality is available; no much larger clone lies one base away. The CDR1 and CDR2 encoded by the germline V gene are KGHDR and SFDVKD. The CDR3, from cysteine to phenylalanine, totals 17 residues. Solely the CDR3 DNA is kept, with 51 bases framed from the first base. V loses 3 bases of germline sequence and J loses 5 bases, and the interval between the two ends is 18 bases. These data belong to a study of T-cell reconstitution after alpha-beta-depleted transplantation in children (dated by TCRdb to 2015 to 2016). With regard to the full study: The study quantitatively tracked T-cell immune reconstitution after TCRalphabeta/CD19-depleted allogeneic hematopoietic cell transplantation in children using TCR repertoire profiling. The investigation overall reported the following: The apparently early alphabetaT-cell count recovery about two months after transplant was reportedly dependent on only several hundred rapidly expanded clones derived from non-depleted graft cells. Over subsequent months, a decline in hyperexpanded clone frequencies was noted, and after one year, T-cell counts and TCRbeta diversity were mostly ascribed to newly produced T cells. In some patients, high TCRbeta diversity at day 60 was attributed to recipient T cells and intrathymic progenitors that had survived conditioning.

Library method: PCR. Sequenced on an Illumina HiSeq 2500. TCR library preparation used molecular barcoding, with unique molecular identifiers applied to normalize quantification of the TCRbeta repertoire. TCRdb cleaned the public reads at Q25 with fastp, built clones with MiXCR and kept in-frame beta chains. Each CDR3 protein gets just one entry, which takes the most common genes and DNA from the rows behind it. The sample contains around 600,000 distinct CDR3 sequences, around 23% of them found a single time. 14% of the sample is held by the ten biggest clonotypes. What this sample's treatment or condition label stands for: allogeneic hematopoietic cell transplantation with graft depleted of TCRalphabeta T cells and CD19 B cells. Transplant recipients were children who received TCRalphabeta/CD19-depleted allogeneic hematopoietic cell grafts.

The rearrangement joined TRBV24-1 to TRBJ2-2; the D gene may be TRBD1 or TRBD2, since each aligns over 7 bases. The clonotype originates from a boy under two years old who had a stem cell transplant for acute myeloid leukemia, so the T cells may come from the graft donor. Sequences were derived from PBMCs, mostly from graft donor cells, sampled 360 days after TCRalphabeta/CD19-depleted stem cell transplant. For the CDR3, the sequence is CATSDTIQGRETGELFF. The nucleotides are TGTGCCACCAGTGATACTATACAGGGGAGGGAGACCGGGGAGCTGTTTTTT.